A selection of T cell receptor beta chains follows, all from one sample in a study of OX40 agonist ivuxolimab in advanced cancers. TCRdb's table, derived via immunoSEQ multiplex PCR, lists solely in-frame clones and lacks some. The sample has roughly 40,000 clones; roughly 88% are singletons. This material consisted of CD4+ or CD8+ T cells sorted from blood, taken in a trial of the OX40 agonist ivuxolimab. The receptors come from an adult with an advanced solid tumor such as melanoma, head and neck, liver or kidney cancer. CDR3s include the opening cysteine and the closing phenylalanine or tryptophan. D genes are given only for firm matches. Size is stated for part of the rows, as once, few or many counts, or as a class when the clone is expanded.

V,size,length,D,J,CDR3,DNA
TRBV7-3,.,14,TRBD2,TRBJ2-7,CASSPARGSYEQYF,TGTGCCAGCAGCCCCGCCCGCGGGAGTTACGAGCAGTACTTC
TRBV7-9,.,13,.,TRBJ1-1,CASSSTLNTEAFF,TGTGCCAGCAGCTCGACACTGAACACTGAAGCTTTCTTT
TRBV29-1,.,14,TRBD2,TRBJ2-7,CSVRGTRGGYEQYF,TGCAGCGTTCGGGGGACTAGAGGAGGGTACGAGCAGTACTTC
TRBV28,.,16,TRBD2,TRBJ2-7,CASNPVAGTPWYEQYF,TGTGCCAGCAACCCTGTAGCGGGAACCCCTTGGTACGAGCAGTACTTC
TRBV2,.,15,TRBD2,TRBJ2-3,CASSEMGLAGDSQYF,TGTGCCAGCAGTGAAATGGGGCTAGCGGGAGATTCGCAGTATTTT
TRBV5-5,.,14,TRBD1,TRBJ2-1,CASLRTGVSDEQFF,TGTGCCAGCTTGAGGACAGGGGTAAGCGATGAGCAGTTCTTC
TRBV5-1,.,13,.,TRBJ1-1,CATRTTMNTEAFF,TGCGCCACCCGCACAACCATGAACACTGAAGCTTTCTTT
TRBV5-6,.,15,.,TRBJ1-2,CASRLGTDFWYGYTF,TGTGCCAGCAGACTTGGGACCGATTTTTGGTATGGCTACACCTTC
TRBV5-1,.,15,.,TRBJ2-3,CASSWGTVSTDTQYF,TGCGCCAGCAGCTGGGGGACGGTGAGCACAGATACGCAGTATTTT
TRBV5-1,.,15,.,TRBJ1-4,CASSLAGHPNEKLFF,TGCGCCAGCAGCTTGGCAGGACACCCTAATGAAAAACTGTTTTTT
TRBV6-1,.,14,.,TRBJ1-5,CASRGSYSNQPQHF,TGTGCCAGCAGAGGGTCATATAGCAATCAGCCCCAGCATTTT
TRBV19,few,12,.,TRBJ1-2,CASSSENYGYTF,TGTGCCAGTAGTTCTGAGAACTATGGCTACACCTTC
TRBV5-6,.,14,.,TRBJ1-4,CASSFPSGSEKLFF,TGTGCCAGCAGCTTCCCCAGCGGTTCTGAAAAACTGTTTTTT
TRBV18,.,17,.,TRBJ2-1,CASSPLRRAGGYNEQFF,TGTGCCAGCTCACCACTAAGGCGAGCGGGCGGGTACAATGAGCAGTTCTTC
TRBV27,.,13,.,TRBJ2-5,CASRGHLQETQYF,TGTGCCAGCCGAGGGCACCTCCAAGAGACCCAGTACTTC
TRBV18,.,13,.,TRBJ1-2,CASSSQEGYGYTF,TGTGCCAGCTCATCACAGGAGGGCTATGGCTACACCTTC
TRBV14,.,12,.,TRBJ1-2,CASSQPGRGYTF,TGTGCCAGCAGCCAACCCGGCCGTGGCTACACCTTC
TRBV5-6,.,18,TRBD2,TRBJ2-1,CASSLSAGVLPHYNEQFF,TGTGCCAGCAGCTTATCAGCGGGAGTTTTACCTCACTACAATGAGCAGTTCTTC
TRBV9,.,17,TRBD2,TRBJ2-5,CASSVDHNSSGRETQYF,TGTGCCAGCAGCGTAGATCACAATTCTAGCGGGAGAGAGACCCAGTACTTC
TRBV29-1,.,12,.,TRBJ1-1,CSVAQGVTEAFF,TGCAGCGTCGCACAGGGAGTTACTGAAGCTTTCTTT
TRBV14,few,15,.,TRBJ2-1,CASSHMGTLYNEQFF,TGTGCCAGCAGCCATATGGGGACACTGTACAATGAGCAGTTCTTC
TRBV2,.,12,.,TRBJ1-1,CASRPGNTEAFF,TGTGCCAGCAGGCCAGGGAACACTGAAGCTTTCTTT
TRBV5-8,.,16,.,TRBJ2-7,CASSLRQGTSGDEQYF,TGTGCCAGCAGCTTGCGTCAGGGGACCTCTGGAGACGAGCAGTACTTC
TRBV5-1,.,13,.,TRBJ1-6,CASSFGTNSPLHF,TGCGCCAGCAGCTTCGGTACTAATTCACCCCTCCACTTT
TRBV7-3,.,14,.,TRBJ2-7,CASSLSGSSYEQYF,TGTGCCAGCAGCTTAAGTGGGAGCTCCTACGAGCAGTACTTC
TRBV6-5,.,13,.,TRBJ2-1,CASSYFPTEEQFF,TGTGCCAGCAGTTACTTCCCTACGGAAGAGCAGTTCTTC
TRBV6-6,.,13,.,TRBJ1-1,CASSLAWNTEAFF,TGTGCCAGCAGTCTCGCATGGAACACTGAAGCTTTCTTT
TRBV2,few,14,.,TRBJ1-5,CASRGDVINQPQHF,TGTGCCAGCAGGGGGGACGTAATCAATCAGCCCCAGCATTTT
TRBV9,.,16,.,TRBJ2-1,CASSPRCRGWYNEQFF,TGTGCCAGCAGCCCTCGTTGCAGGGGATGGTACAATGAGCAGTTCTTC
TRBV19,.,13,.,TRBJ1-2,CASSTGFNYGYTF,TGTGCCAGTTCGACAGGATTTAACTATGGCTACACCTTC
TRBV28,.,14,.,TRBJ2-2,CASSSPGGTGELFF,TGTGCCAGCAGTTCCCCCGGGGGTACCGGGGAGCTGTTTTTT
TRBV6-5,.,14,.,TRBJ2-7,CASSYGEKGYEQYF,TGTGCCAGCAGTTATGGGGAGAAAGGCTACGAGCAGTACTTC
TRBV10-1,.,14,.,TRBJ1-3,CASSAGTVGNTIYF,TGCGCCAGCAGCGCCGGGACGGTGGGAAACACCATATATTTT
TRBV30,few,13,.,TRBJ1-5,CAWSVQGNQPQHF,TGTGCCTGGAGTGTTCAGGGGAATCAGCCCCAGCATTTT
TRBV5-1,.,14,.,TRBJ2-5,CASSLGGAQETQYF,TGCGCCAGCAGCTTAGGGGGGGCCCAAGAGACCCAGTACTTC
TRBV29-1,.,12,.,TRBJ1-3,CSAHGQGNTIYF,TGCAGCGCCCACGGGCAGGGTAACACCATATATTTT
TRBV7-9,once,13,.,TRBJ2-5,CASSGPSQETQYF,TGTGCCAGTTCCGGGCCGAGCCAAGAGACCCAGTACTTC
TRBV30,.,15,TRBD2,TRBJ2-1,CAWSGRRGLYNEQFF,TGTGCCTGGAGTGGAAGGCGGGGGTTATACAATGAGCAGTTCTTC
TRBV5-1,.,15,TRBD2,TRBJ2-3,CASSLAGGPTDTQYF,TGCGCCAGCAGCTTGGCGGGAGGGCCAACAGATACGCAGTATTTT
TRBV6-1,.,15,TRBD1,TRBJ1-4,CASSDRGPTNEKLFF,TGTGCCAGCAGTGACAGGGGGCCCACTAATGAAAAACTGTTTTTT
TRBV5-6,.,16,.,TRBJ2-1,CASSPSKSGVDNEQFF,TGTGCCAGCAGCCCCTCGAAAAGTGGGGTAGACAATGAGCAGTTCTTC
TRBV28,.,14,TRBD2,TRBJ2-7,CASRFSGGSYEQYF,TGTGCCAGCAGATTCTCGGGGGGCTCCTACGAGCAGTACTTC
TRBV5-8,.,14,.,TRBJ1-2,CASSSGGRNYGYTF,TGTGCCAGCAGCTCCGGGGGGCGGAACTATGGCTACACCTTC
TRBV5-1,.,14,.,TRBJ2-7,CASSLVSPAYEQYF,TGCGCCAGCAGCTTGGTCTCACCGGCCTACGAGCAGTACTTC
TRBV18,.,13,TRBD1,TRBJ1-2,CASSQQGDYGYTF,TGTGCCAGCTCACAACAGGGGGACTATGGCTACACCTTC
TRBV10-1,.,13,.,TRBJ1-1,CASSEVGIGEAFF,TGCGCCAGCAGTGAAGTCGGAATCGGTGAAGCTTTCTTT
TRBV27,.,15,TRBD1,TRBJ1-1,CASSISGQGNTEAFF,TGTGCCAGCAGTATATCCGGACAGGGTAACACTGAAGCTTTCTTT
TRBV6-5,.,15,.,TRBJ2-7,CASSYSRGFSYEQYF,TGTGCCAGCAGTTACTCGCGCGGGTTCTCCTACGAGCAGTACTTC
TRBV18,once,13,.,TRBJ1-1,CASSLATNTEAFF,TGTGCCAGCTCACTCGCCACGAACACTGAAGCTTTCTTT
TRBV4-2,.,17,TRBD2,TRBJ2-2,CASSQDRGGWNTGELFF,TGTGCCAGCAGCCAAGACCGGGGAGGGTGGAACACCGGGGAGCTGTTTTTT
TRBV6-5,.,15,TRBD2,TRBJ2-7,CASEAGAGPRNEQYF,TGTGCCAGCGAAGCGGGGGCAGGCCCTCGAAACGAGCAGTACTTC
TRBV7-7,.,15,TRBD2,TRBJ2-5,CASSPRTSGQETQYF,TGTGCTAGCAGCCCCCGGACTAGCGGACAAGAGACCCAGTACTTC
TRBV9,.,18,TRBD1,TRBJ2-3,CASSPRTARQGRTDTQYF,TGTGCCAGCAGCCCGCGTACCGCCCGACAGGGGCGCACAGATACGCAGTATTTT
TRBV11-2,.,13,.,TRBJ1-2,CASSTNAGYGYTF,TGTGCCAGCAGCACAAACGCAGGCTATGGCTACACCTTC
TRBV6-5,.,14,TRBD1,TRBJ2-1,CASKGTARGNEQFF,TGTGCCAGCAAGGGGACAGCCAGGGGGAATGAGCAGTTCTTC
TRBV15,.,15,.,TRBJ2-7,CATSRDRDPSTEQYF,TGTGCCACCAGCAGAGACAGGGACCCTTCTACGGAGCAGTACTTC